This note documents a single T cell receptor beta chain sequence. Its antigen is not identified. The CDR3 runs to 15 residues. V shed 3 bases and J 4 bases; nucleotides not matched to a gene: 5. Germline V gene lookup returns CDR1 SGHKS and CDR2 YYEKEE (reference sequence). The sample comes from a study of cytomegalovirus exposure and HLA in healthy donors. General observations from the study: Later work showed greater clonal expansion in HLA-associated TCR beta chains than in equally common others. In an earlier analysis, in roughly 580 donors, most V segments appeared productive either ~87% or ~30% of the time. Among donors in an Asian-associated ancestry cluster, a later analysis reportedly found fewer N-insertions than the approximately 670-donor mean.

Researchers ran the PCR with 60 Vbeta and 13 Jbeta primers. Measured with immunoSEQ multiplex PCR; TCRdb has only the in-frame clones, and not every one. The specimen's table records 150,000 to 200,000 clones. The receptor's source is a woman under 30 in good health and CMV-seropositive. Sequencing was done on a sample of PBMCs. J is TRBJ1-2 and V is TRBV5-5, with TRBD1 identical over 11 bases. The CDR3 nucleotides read TGTGCCAGCAGCTCCTCGGACAGGGGGCTCTATGGCTACACCTTC. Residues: CASSSSDRGLYGYTF. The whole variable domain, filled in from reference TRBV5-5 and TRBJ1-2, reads DAGVTQSPTHLIKTRGQQVTLRCSPISGHKSVSWYQQVLGQGPQFIFQYYEKEERGRGNFPDRFSARQFPNYSSELNVNALLLGDSALYLCASSSSDRGLYGYTFGSGTRLTVV.